Listed here are 7 T cell receptor beta chains from one sample, sequenced in a study of T cells in Graves' hyperthyroidism and ophthalmopathy. Amplification yielded TCR beta CDR3 regions, with RNA transcripts as the source. The TCR CDR3 first-round RT-PCR relied on the HTBI primer set. Via MiXCR, TCRdb re-called the multiplex PCR reads, giving one row per CDR3 protein. The sample records 250,000 to 300,000 distinct CDR3 sequences, roughly 15% being singletons. Sequenced input: blood. The receptors here all came from a woman aged 40 to 55 with Graves' hyperthyroidism.

This clonotype was picked up many times. The V gene is TRBV4-2, the J gene TRBJ1-1; 7 bases line up with TRBD1. This CDR3 has 11 amino acids. J lost 7 bases, V lost 4 bases, and 0 bases had no gene match. Germline CDR1 and CDR2: LGHNA and YNFKEQ. The chain's CDR3 is CASSRDSEAFF. CDR3 bases: TGTGCCAGCAGCCGGGACAGTGAAGCTTTCTTT.

This clonotype was seen ten or more times. The CDR3 DNA reads as TGCAGCGTTGTTCTTATTAGCTCCTACAATGAGCAGTTCTTC. This sequence encodes CSVVLISSYNEQFF. V is TRBV29-1 and J is TRBJ2-1; D remains ambiguous. Germline CDR1 and CDR2: SQVTM and ANQGSEA. The CDR3 spans 14 residues. V lost 4 bases and J 0 bases, leaving 10 bases between the germline ends.

This clonotype was detected ten times or more. For the CDR3, the DNA is TGTGCCAGCAGTGAGGGAGCGGGAGTGTGGCAAGAGACCCAGTACTTC. Translation: CASSEGAGVWQETQYF. The chain carries TRBV2 and TRBJ2-5; TRBD2 agrees at 8 bases. CDR1 is SNHLY, CDR2 FYNNEI, per germline. The CDR3 runs to 16 residues. V trimming: 3 bases; J trimming: 2 bases; junction bases outside the gene matches: 8. Full variable domain (rest looked up from reference TRBV2 and TRBJ2-5): EPEVTQTPSHQVTQMGQEVILRCVPISNHLYFYWYRQILGQKVEFLVSFYNNEISEKSEIFDDQFSVERPDGSNFTLKIRSTKLEDSAMYFCASSEGAGVWQETQYFGPGTRLLVL.

This clonotype was picked up many times. V gene TRBV20-1 combines with J gene TRBJ1-4, with 9 bases fitting TRBD1. V trimming: 7 bases; J trimming: 5 bases; junction bases outside the gene matches: 17. The CDR3 loop spans 17 amino acids. Germline CDR1 reads DFQATT; CDR2 reads SNEGSKA (reference sequence). The CDR3, as DNA: TGCAGTGTGAGGGTACAGGGGGCGCAAAGTAGGAATGAAAAACTGTTTTTT. It codes for CSVRVQGAQSRNEKLFF.

This clonotype was counted ten times or more. CDR3 sequence: CSARGAINQPQHF. The CDR3 coding sequence is TGCAGTGCTAGGGGGGCCATCAATCAGCCCCAGCATTTT. The chain recombines TRBV20-1 with TRBJ1-5; D may be TRBD1 (6 bases). V was clipped by 3 bases and J by 3 bases, with 9 bases between them. The CDR3 contains 13 residues. Per germline, CDR1 DFQATT and CDR2 SNEGSKA (reference sequence).

This clonotype was picked up many times. The chain uses TRBV2 and TRBJ2-3; D uncertain. Trimming left V 8 bases short and J 0 bases short, with 12 bases between. CDR1 and CDR2 from the germline V gene are SNHLY and FYNNEI. CDR3 length: 14 residues. The CDR3 DNA is TGTGCCAGCTCCAGGACCTTTAGCACAGATACGCAGTATTTT. Protein sequence: CASSRTFSTDTQYF.

The genes are TRBV5-1 and TRBJ2-5; D possibly corresponds to TRBD2 (6 bases). Germline V gene sequence: CDR1 SGHRS, CDR2 YFSETQ. CDR3 size: 15 residues. V lost 3 bases to trimming and J lost 5 bases, with 17 bases between them. The CDR3 nucleotides are TGCGCCAGCAGCTCGTATAGCGGAGGTACGGAGACCCAGTACTTC. This encodes CASSSYSGGTETQYF.